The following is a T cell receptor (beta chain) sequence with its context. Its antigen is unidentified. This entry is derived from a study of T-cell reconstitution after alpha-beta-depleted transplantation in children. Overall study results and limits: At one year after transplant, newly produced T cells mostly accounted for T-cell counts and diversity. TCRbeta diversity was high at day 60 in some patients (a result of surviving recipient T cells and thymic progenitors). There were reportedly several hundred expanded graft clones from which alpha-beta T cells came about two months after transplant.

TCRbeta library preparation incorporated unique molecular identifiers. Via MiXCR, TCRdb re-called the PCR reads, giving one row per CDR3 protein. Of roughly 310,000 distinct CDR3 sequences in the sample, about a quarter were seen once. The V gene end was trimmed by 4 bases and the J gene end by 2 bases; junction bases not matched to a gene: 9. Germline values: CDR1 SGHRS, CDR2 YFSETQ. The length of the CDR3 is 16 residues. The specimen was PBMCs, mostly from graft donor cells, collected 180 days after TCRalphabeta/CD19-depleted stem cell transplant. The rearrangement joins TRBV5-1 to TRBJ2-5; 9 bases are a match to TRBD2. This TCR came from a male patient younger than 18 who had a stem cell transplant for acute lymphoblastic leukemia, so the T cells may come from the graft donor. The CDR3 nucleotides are TGCGCCAGCAGCCCCGGGGCTAGCGGGGAACAAGAGACCCAGTACTTC. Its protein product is CASSPGASGEQETQYF. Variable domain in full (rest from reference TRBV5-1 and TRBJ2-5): KAGVTQTPRYLIKTRGQQVTLSCSPISGHRSVSWYQQTPGQGLQFLFEYFSETQRNKGNFPGRFSGRQFSNSRSEMNVSTLELGDSALYLCASSPGASGEQETQYFGPGTRLLVL.